Detailed here is one TCR beta chain. CDR1 is LGHDT and CDR2 is YNNKEL in the germline V gene (reference sequence). The CDR3 totals 15 residues. V shed 2 bases and J shed 8 bases, with 16 bases lying between them. Libraries were prepared by immunoSEQ multiplex PCR; TCRdb keeps only in-frame clonotypes and omits some of them. The sample holds some 9,000 clones, 56% seen once. This entry comes from a study of tissue T cells after allogeneic stem cell transplantation. The clonotype originates from a female donor of 60 years or more with lung cancer. This specimen consisted of tissue from the jejunum, obtained at autopsy. V gene TRBV3-1 (or the pseudogene TRBV3-2) combines with J gene TRBJ1-5; D call uncertain. As DNA, the CDR3 is TGTGCCAGCAGCCAAACCGCAGGCGACTACGAGCCCCAGCATTTT. Encoded protein: CASSQTAGDYEPQHF.